Sequencing of this T cell receptor beta chain was carried out in a study of blood T cells in healthy people across ages (dated by TCRdb to the mid-2010s). The study in broad terms: In model experiments, roughly one uniquely barcoded TCR beta cDNA molecule per two T cells was captured by template switching. Using deep sequencing normalized with unique cDNA molecular identifiers, the study measured how TCR beta repertoire diversity changes with age. The donors were divided into four age groups: young (average roughly 17 years), middle-aged (over 35), aged (around 67) and long-lived (about 80). Two additional independent replicas of 1 million unique cDNA reads from the same blood draw were analyzed for two donors (one aged 18 to 30 and one aged 80 or older). Results the study describes overall, beyond this receptor: Total diversity estimates from one million sequenced T cells were considered lower bounds and underestimates. As age increased, observed TCR beta diversity per million T cells dropped in a roughly linear way, and a significant reduction was already evident by age about 40. The percentage of naive T cells measured by flow cytometry correlated strongly with observed TCR beta diversity. Since profiling was done on bulk unsorted PBMCs, naive and antigen-experienced compartments could not be conclusively compared. Because the CMV infection status of the donors was unknown, age-related changes in expanded clonotypes may potentially have been confounded. Compared with the aged group, more naive CD4+ T cells, fewer expanded clones and increased TCR diversity were shown by the long-lived group, suggesting age selection.

Including the terminal cysteine and phenylalanine, the CDR3 comprises 14 residues. Just CDR3 DNA is preserved here, 42 bases in frame from base 1. Trimmed from V: 7 bases; trimmed from J: 8 bases; junction bases lacking a gene match: 8. From a lookup of the germline V gene, CDR1 and CDR2 are KGHDR and SFDVKD. The receptor library was made with 5' RACE. Sequencing instrument: Illumina HiSeq 2500. A second PCR of about 6 to 11 cycles was run with a J-beta primer mix and a sample-barcoded 5' primer. Each TCR beta cDNA molecule received a unique molecular identifier from a template-switch 5' adaptor carrying 12 random nucleotides. Each sample yielded at least 2.5 million CDR3-containing paired-end reads. First-strand cDNA synthesis was performed from all RNA using the Mint cDNA synthesis kit, with priming by a TRBC-specific oligonucleotide. All cDNA was treated with uracil-DNA glycosylase and then went through a first 18-cycle PCR with the universal primers M1SS and BC2_uni_R. The original pipeline was this. Each sample was normalized by randomly selecting 1 million high-quality reads, each carrying a distinct molecular identifier. Reads with shared molecular identifiers were discarded instead of being binned into consensus sequences. MiTCR, with a Q25 quality threshold and the strictest error-elimination algorithm, was used for CDR3 identification, clonotype clustering and error correction. A nonparametric unseen species model with Euler transformation was used to estimate lower-bound total TCR beta diversity. Using fastp trimming at Q25 and MiXCR clonotype assembly, TCRdb reanalyzed the public sequencing data and kept in-frame beta chains. Rows with a matching CDR3 protein are joined into one entry that keeps the most common DNA and genes. The V and J calls and clone size come from TCRdb's table, not from the authors' own analysis. This sample has 800,000 or so distinct CDR3 sequences in its table, and just under 25% of those were observed once. Of the sample, 3% to 4.5% falls within the top ten clones.

The 39 donors, aged about 6 to 95 years, were systemically healthy Caucasian individuals from Russia. Each donor gave roughly 9 milliliters of peripheral blood, drawn into EDTA-treated Vacutainer tubes. Ficoll-Paque density-gradient centrifugation was used to isolate PBMCs, with at least 6.5 million per sample. Trizol reagent was used to extract total RNA from PBMCs, with at least 5.5 micrograms per sample. For every donor, an aliquot of PBMCs went through flow cytometry to measure the percentages of naive CD45RAhigh/CD27high T cells. A word on this clonotype: What this receptor recognizes is not known. Qualities for individual bases were not recorded, and no much larger clone is one base off.

The same data also contributed to another study, on T cells of mothers and their children. From the second report: Donors were nine systemically healthy Caucasian individuals: three mothers and their six children. cDNA synthesis consumed the entire amount of extracted RNA, loaded at approximately 1.6 ug RNA in each 15 ul reaction. In the second PCR, the M1S primer introduced both the sample barcodes and 2-4 random nucleotides. Over 9.5 million TCR beta CDR3 reads were obtained for each mother, and 2.5 million to 3.5 million reads were obtained for each child. TCR recombination output is similarly shaped by thymic selection in related and unrelated pairs, with a minor effect exerted by inherited differences. Normalized repertoire overlap was always found to be slightly, but never significantly, higher in related mother-child pairs than in unrelated mother-child pairs. With a sensitivity of 90 to 100 clones per million clonotypes, no persistent microchimeric T cell clones were detected. To look for features that set related mother-child pairs apart from unrelated individuals, the researchers ran deep NGS to compare the TCR beta repertoires of mothers and children. On average, the children were approximately 11 +/- 4 years old, while the mothers were approximately 40 +/- 4 years old. After adapter ligation with NEBNext reagents, the libraries were sequenced on Illumina HiSeq 2000 with 100+100 nt paired-end reads. To prevent cross-contamination, the mother and child libraries were prepared one month apart and sequenced in separate runs. Each donor had between about 500,000 and 2,100,000 distinct TCR beta clonotypes identified. Naive TCR beta clonotypes were estimated from low-frequency clonotypes matched to each donor's FACS-determined naive share, without sorting.

Sample: blood. The TCR sequence derives from a boy between 10 and 17 years old in good health. The chain uses TRBV24-1 and TRBJ2-1; 9 junctional bases match TRBD1. The bases read TGTGCCACCAGCTACCGGGACAGGGTCCATGAGCAGTTCTTC. It specifies CATSYRDRVHEQFF.